This TCR beta chain was retrieved from a study of T cells in Graves' hyperthyroidism and ophthalmopathy. Background on the study: Peripheral blood specimens were obtained at initial diagnosis, prior to any treatment. General observations from the study: Blood also carried most thyroid clonotypes expanded above 0.001.

With respect to this clonotype: The antigen remains unidentified.

The investigators amplified TCR beta CDR3 regions from RNA transcripts. RT-PCR in the first round (using the HTBI primer set) targeted the TCR CDR3. TCRdb independently ran MiXCR on the multiplex PCR reads; one entry per CDR3 protein. The sample contains 300,000 to 350,000 distinct CDR3 sequences, around 20% of which appear only once. V lost 2 bases and J 6 bases, leaving 11 bases between the germline ends. CDR1 and CDR2 (germline): MNHEY, SMNVEV (reference sequence). The CDR3 is 14 amino acids. Diagnostic decisions used clinical symptoms, serum thyroxine and TRAb, thyroid ultrasound and orbital computed tomography.

V and J are TRBV27 and TRBJ2-1; D might be TRBD1 (6 bases). The TCR originated in a woman aged 50 to 60 with Graves' hyperthyroidism. The source material was blood. As DNA, the CDR3 is TGTGCCAGCAGTTTAATGCAAGGGGGCAATGAGCAGTTCTTC. Its protein is CASSLMQGGNEQFF.